This entry concerns a single TCR beta chain. This CDR3 is 17 amino acids long. CDR1 is LGHDT and CDR2 is YNNKEL in the germline V gene (reference sequence). Losses at the gene ends were 1 base for V and 0 bases for J; bases not matched to a gene: 6. Reverse transcription of about 0.5 to 1 ug RNA used random hexamers. One entry per CDR3 protein, called by TCRdb with MiXCR from the immunoSEQ multiplex PCR reads. The table lists about 210,000 distinct CDR3 sequences, approximately 95% of them singletons. This specimen belongs to a study of CD8 T cells in Susac syndrome. Sequencing was done on a sample of CD4+ T cells from PBMCs. The TCR was taken from a human donor with multiple sclerosis. The rearrangement joins TRBV3-1 to TRBJ2-5; TRBD2 matches 9 bases. The CDR3 protein is CASSQGLAGKYQETQYF. The CDR3 coding sequence is TGTGCCAGCAGCCAAGGCCTAGCGGGGAAGTACCAAGAGACCCAGTACTTC.